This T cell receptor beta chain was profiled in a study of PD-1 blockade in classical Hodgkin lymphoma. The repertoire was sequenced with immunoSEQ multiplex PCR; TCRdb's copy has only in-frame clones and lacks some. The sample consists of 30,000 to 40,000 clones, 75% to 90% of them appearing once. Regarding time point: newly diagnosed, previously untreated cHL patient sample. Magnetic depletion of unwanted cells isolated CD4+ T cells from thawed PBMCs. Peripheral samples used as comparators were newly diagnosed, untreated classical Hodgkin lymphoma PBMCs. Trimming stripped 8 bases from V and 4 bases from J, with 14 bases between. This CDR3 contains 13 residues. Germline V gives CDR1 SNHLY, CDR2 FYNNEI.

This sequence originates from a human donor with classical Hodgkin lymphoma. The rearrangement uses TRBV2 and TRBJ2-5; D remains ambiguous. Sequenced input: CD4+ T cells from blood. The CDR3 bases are TGTGCCAGCCTGGGCCTTACCGGAGAGACCCAGTACTTC. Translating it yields CASLGLTGETQYF.